This T cell receptor beta chain was captured by sequencing in a study of T cell repertoires in cytomegalovirus infection. For the study at large: Recently identified HLA-C-restricted CMV epitopes were used, and well-studied HLA-B-restricted CMV epitopes were used as well. Indications came from public TCR beta signatures; they pointed to CMV infection and to a matching HLA type.

One entry per CDR3 protein, called by TCRdb with MiXCR from the reads. Here the sample spans about 740,000 distinct CDR3 sequences, roughly a third being singletons. General observations from the study: Public TCR beta family frequency separated CMV-and-HLA carriers, including in an independent cohort.

With regard to this clonotype: Its antigen is as yet unknown.

J lost 1 base, V lost 3 bases, and 5 bases had no gene match. CDR3 size: 16 residues. The germline V gene encodes CDR1 SEHNR and CDR2 FQNEAQ (reference sequence). The chain employs TRBV7-9 and TRBJ2-3; TRBD2 matches at 9 bases. This receptor was taken from a human donor in good health (CMV status not recorded). Some clones in this sample may be carry-over from other donors' samples. This sample comprised cultured PBMCs, obtained from culture after CMV antigen stimulation. The CDR3 DNA follows: TGTGCCAGCAGCTTTATAGCGGGAGAGGGCACAGATACGCAGTATTTT. It codes for CASSFIAGEGTDTQYF.